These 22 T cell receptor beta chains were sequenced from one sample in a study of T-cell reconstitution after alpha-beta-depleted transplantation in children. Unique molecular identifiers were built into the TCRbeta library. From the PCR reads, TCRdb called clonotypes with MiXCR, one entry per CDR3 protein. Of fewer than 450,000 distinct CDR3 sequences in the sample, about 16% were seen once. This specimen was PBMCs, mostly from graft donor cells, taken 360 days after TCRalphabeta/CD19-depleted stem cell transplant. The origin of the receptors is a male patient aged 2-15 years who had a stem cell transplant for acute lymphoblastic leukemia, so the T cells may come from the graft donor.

The CDR3 DNA follows: TGTGCCAGCAGCTTAGGCGGGAGCACCAATGAGCAGTTCTTC. It encodes CASSLGGSTNEQFF. This sequence joins TRBV7-2 and TRBJ2-1, with 7 bases matching TRBD2. The CDR3 is made up of 14 amino acids. Trimming cost V 1 base and J 6 bases; bases outside gene matches: 3. CDR1 is SGHTA, CDR2 FQGNSA, per germline.

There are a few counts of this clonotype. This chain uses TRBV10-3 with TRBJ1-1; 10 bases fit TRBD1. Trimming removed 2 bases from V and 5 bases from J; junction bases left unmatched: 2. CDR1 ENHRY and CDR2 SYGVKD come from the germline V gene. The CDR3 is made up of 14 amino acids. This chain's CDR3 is CAISEGTGDTEAFF. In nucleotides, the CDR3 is TGTGCCATCAGTGAGGGGACAGGGGATACTGAAGCTTTCTTT.

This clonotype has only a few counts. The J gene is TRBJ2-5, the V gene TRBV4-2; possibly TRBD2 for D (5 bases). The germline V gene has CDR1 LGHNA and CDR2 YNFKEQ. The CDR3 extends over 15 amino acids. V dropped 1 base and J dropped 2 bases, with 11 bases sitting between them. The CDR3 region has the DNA TGTGCCAGCAGCCAAGCGCGTTGGGAGCAAGAGACCCAGTACTTC. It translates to CASSQARWEQETQYF.

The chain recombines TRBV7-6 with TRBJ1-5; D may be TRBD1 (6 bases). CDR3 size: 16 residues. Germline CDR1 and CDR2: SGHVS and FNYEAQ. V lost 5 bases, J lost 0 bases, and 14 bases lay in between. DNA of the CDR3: TGTGCCAGCAGCCGCTGGACAGATTATAGCAATCAGCCCCAGCATTTT. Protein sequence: CASSRWTDYSNQPQHF.

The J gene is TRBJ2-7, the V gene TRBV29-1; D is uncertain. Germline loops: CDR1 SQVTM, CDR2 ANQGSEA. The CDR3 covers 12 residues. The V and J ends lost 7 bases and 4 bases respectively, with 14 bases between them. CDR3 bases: TGCAGCGGAGGACCTTCAGGATACGAGCAGTACTTC. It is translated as CSGGPSGYEQYF.

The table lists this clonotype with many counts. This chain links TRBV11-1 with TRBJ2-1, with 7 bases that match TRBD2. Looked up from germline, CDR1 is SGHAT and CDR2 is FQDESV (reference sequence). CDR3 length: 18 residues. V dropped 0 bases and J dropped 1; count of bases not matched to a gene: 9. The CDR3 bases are TGTGCCAGCAGCTTAGCGGTAGGGCGGGAGCTGTCCTACAATGAGCAGTTCTTC. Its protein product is CASSLAVGRELSYNEQFF.

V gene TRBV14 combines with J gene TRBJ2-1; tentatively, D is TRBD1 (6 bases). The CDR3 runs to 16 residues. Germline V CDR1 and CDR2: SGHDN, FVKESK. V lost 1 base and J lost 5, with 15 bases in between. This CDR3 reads CASSQGIWTANNEQFF. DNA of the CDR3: TGTGCCAGCAGCCAAGGAATTTGGACAGCAAACAATGAGCAGTTCTTC.

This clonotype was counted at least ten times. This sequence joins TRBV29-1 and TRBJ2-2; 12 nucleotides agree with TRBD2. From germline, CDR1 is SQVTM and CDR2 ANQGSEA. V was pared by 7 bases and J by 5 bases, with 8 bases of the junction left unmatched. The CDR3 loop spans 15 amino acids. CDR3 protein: CSAGGLAGLTGELFF. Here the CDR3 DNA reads TGCAGCGCCGGAGGACTAGCGGGATTAACCGGGGAGCTGTTTTTT.

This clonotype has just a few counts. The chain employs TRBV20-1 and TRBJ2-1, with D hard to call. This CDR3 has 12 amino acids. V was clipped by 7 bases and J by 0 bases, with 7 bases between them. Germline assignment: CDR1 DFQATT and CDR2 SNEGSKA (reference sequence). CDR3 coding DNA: TGCAGTGAAGGTCTCTCCTACAATGAGCAGTTCTTC. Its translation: CSEGLSYNEQFF.

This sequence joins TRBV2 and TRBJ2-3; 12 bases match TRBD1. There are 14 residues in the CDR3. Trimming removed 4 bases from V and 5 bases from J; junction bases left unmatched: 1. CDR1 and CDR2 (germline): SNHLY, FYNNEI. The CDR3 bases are TGTGCCAGCAGTGGGGACAGGGGGCAAGATACGCAGTATTTT. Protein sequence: CASSGDRGQDTQYF. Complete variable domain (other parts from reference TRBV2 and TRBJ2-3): EPEVTQTPSHQVTQMGQEVILRCVPISNHLYFYWYRQILGQKVEFLVSFYNNEISEKSEIFDDQFSVERPDGSNFTLKIRSTKLEDSAMYFCASSGDRGQDTQYFGPGTRLTVL.

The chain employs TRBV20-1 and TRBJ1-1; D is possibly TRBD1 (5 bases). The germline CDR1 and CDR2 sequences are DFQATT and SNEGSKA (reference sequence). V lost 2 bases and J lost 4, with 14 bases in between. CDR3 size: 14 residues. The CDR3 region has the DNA TGCAGTGCTAGACCCTTAGGTGGGGGCACTGAAGCTTTCTTT. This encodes CSARPLGGGTEAFF.

The CDR3 bases are TGTGCCAGCACCCGTACCTTGGATACGCAGTATTTT. It yields the protein CASTRTLDTQYF. The V gene is TRBV6-2 or TRBV6-3, the J gene TRBJ2-3, with unresolved D. V lost 7 bases, J lost 6 bases, and 11 bases lay in between. Germline V gives CDR1 MNHEY, CDR2 SVGEGT. The CDR3 loop spans 12 amino acids.

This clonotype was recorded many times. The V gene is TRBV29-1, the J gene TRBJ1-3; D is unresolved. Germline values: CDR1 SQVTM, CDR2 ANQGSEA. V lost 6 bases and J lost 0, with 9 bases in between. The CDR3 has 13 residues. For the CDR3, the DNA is TGCAGCGTCGCGAATCGCTCTGGAAACACCATATATTTT. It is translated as CSVANRSGNTIYF.

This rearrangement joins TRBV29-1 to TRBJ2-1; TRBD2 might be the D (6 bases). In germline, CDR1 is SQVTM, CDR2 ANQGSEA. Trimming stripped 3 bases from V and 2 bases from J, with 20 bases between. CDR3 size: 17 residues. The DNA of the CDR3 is TGCAGCGTTGATGGTATTGGGAGGCAGGCGACCTACAATGAGCAGTTCTTC. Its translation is CSVDGIGRQATYNEQFF.

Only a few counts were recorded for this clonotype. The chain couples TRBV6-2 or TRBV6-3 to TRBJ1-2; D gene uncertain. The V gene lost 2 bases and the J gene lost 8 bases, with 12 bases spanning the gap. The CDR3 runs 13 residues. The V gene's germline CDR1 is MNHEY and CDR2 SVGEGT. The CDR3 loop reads CASSYLGPVGYTF. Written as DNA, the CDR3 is TGTGCCAGCAGTTACCTTGGGCCCGTGGGCTACACCTTC.

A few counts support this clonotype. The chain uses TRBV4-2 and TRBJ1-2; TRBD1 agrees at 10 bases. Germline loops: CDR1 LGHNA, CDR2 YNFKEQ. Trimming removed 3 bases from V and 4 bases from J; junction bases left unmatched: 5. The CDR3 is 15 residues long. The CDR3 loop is CASSHRDRGSYGYTF. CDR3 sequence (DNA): TGTGCCAGCAGCCACCGGGACAGGGGATCCTATGGCTACACCTTC.

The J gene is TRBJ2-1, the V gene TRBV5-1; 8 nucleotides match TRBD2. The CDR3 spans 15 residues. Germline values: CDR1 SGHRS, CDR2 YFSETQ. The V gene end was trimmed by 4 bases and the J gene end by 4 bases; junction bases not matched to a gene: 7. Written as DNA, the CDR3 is TGCGCCAGCAGCACGGGACTAGAGTATTACAATGAGCAGTTCTTC. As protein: CASSTGLEYYNEQFF.

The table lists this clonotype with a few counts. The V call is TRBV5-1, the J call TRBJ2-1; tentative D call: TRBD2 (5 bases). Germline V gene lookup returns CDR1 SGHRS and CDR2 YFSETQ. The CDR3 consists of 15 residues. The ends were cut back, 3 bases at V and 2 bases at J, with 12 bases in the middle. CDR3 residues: CASSSRGYTYNEQFF. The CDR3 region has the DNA TGCGCCAGCAGCTCACGGGGATACACCTACAATGAGCAGTTCTTC.

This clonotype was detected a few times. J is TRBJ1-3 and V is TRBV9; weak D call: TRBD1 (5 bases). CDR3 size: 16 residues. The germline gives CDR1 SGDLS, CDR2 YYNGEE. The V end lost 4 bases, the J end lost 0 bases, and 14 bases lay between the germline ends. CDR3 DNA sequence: TGTGCCAGCAGCCCCCTCATGAGGGGCTCTGGAAACACCATATATTTT. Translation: CASSPLMRGSGNTIYF.

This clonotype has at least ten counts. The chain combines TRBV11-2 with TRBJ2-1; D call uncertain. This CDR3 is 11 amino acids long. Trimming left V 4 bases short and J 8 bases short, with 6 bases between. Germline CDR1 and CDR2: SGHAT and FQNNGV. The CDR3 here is CASSSFDEQFF. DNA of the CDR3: TGTGCCAGCAGCTCCTTTGATGAGCAGTTCTTC.

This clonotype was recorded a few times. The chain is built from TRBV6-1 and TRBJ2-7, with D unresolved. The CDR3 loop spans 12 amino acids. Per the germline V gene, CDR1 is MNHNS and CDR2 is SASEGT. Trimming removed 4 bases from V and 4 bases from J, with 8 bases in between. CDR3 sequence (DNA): TGTGCCAGCAGTGTGAGTTTGTACGAGCAGTACTTC. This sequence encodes CASSVSLYEQYF.

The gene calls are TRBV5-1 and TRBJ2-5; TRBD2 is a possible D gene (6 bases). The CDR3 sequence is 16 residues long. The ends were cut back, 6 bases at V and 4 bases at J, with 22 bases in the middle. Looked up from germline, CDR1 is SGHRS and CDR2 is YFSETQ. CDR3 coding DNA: TGCGCCAGCACGCGAAGGGTCCTGCGGGAACGAGAGACCCAGTACTTC. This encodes CASTRRVLRERETQYF.